The rows below give T cell receptor beta chains drawn from one sample of a study of blood T cell repertoires in COVID-19. Some clones are missing from TCRdb's copy, which holds only in-frame ones; the method was immunoSEQ multiplex PCR. The table includes about 310,000 clones, roughly 90% detected once. Sample: peripheral blood. Receptors originate from a woman aged 40 to 49 with COVID-19, enrolled during active disease. The CDR3 runs from the conserved cysteine through the conserved F or W. The D gene is left open where the match is weak.

V gene,D gene,J gene,CDR3 protein
TRBV6-1,TRBD1,TRBJ2-4,CASSEAVTGGHIQYF
TRBV7-2,TRBD1,TRBJ1-1,CASSPRTGKTEAFF
TRBV2,.,TRBJ1-5,CASSINQPQHF
TRBV25-1,.,TRBJ2-1,CASGPLNNEQFF
TRBV15,.,TRBJ2-4,CATSRDVLETYIQYF
TRBV6-5,.,TRBJ2-5,CASIQGAQETQYF
TRBV27,.,TRBJ1-4,CASSRAGAAGEKLFF
TRBV28,TRBD2,TRBJ2-7,CASSFGGIYEQYF
TRBV3-1/TRBV3-2,.,TRBJ2-7,CASGAAYEQYF
TRBV10-3,.,TRBJ2-6,CAISDFVGGTGANVLTF
TRBV29-1,.,TRBJ2-1,CSVEWRYEQFF
TRBV5-1,.,TRBJ2-7,CASSLTEASSYEQYF
TRBV28,.,TRBJ1-2,CASSLRQLYGYTF
TRBV5-1,.,TRBJ2-3,CASSLAGQRADTQYF
TRBV6-5,.,TRBJ1-1,CASSYGQEGTEAFF
TRBV28,TRBD1,TRBJ2-5,CASSSPTGQETQYF
TRBV6-5,TRBD1,TRBJ2-3,CASTQTGVNTDTQYF
TRBV5-1,.,TRBJ1-1,CASSLSRGATEAFF
TRBV19,.,TRBJ2-1,CASRSMFHNEQFF
TRBV12-3/TRBV12-4,.,TRBJ1-2,CASSPGNYGYTF
TRBV27,TRBD1,TRBJ1-5,CASSLIGTGVNQPQHF
TRBV27,.,TRBJ2-5,CASSSGGTGSETQYF
TRBV19,.,TRBJ1-1,CASSLRGGPEAFF
TRBV28,.,TRBJ2-7,CASSLGAPRGSEQYF
TRBV7-9,.,TRBJ2-5,CASSPHALQETQYF
TRBV2,TRBD2,TRBJ2-2,CASSATGGRNTGELFF
TRBV7-9,.,TRBJ1-1,CASSPGVPRAEAFF
TRBV6-2/TRBV6-3,TRBD1,TRBJ1-2,CASSSHPIWTGGESDGYTF
TRBV6-2/TRBV6-3,TRBD1,TRBJ1-2,CASSNRGGSGYTF
TRBV20-1,.,TRBJ1-2,CSASTENYGYTF
TRBV4-3,TRBD2,TRBJ2-7,CASSQEGTSGFYEQYF
TRBV6-2/TRBV6-3,TRBD1,TRBJ1-3,CASSFRQGASGNTIYF
TRBV6-6,.,TRBJ2-5,CASSSKETQYF
TRBV28,TRBD1,TRBJ1-6,CASSYTGTAIKPLHF
TRBV5-1,.,TRBJ1-2,CASSSAGAVKDYYGYTF
TRBV18,TRBD2,TRBJ2-1,CASSPPGREGPRAFF
TRBV28,.,TRBJ1-1,CATRDLNTEAFF
TRBV27,.,TRBJ1-1,CASSYGRGGGTEAFF
TRBV6-2/TRBV6-3,.,TRBJ1-2,CASSYGQYGYTF
TRBV7-9,.,TRBJ1-4,CASIQTGGPNEKLFF
TRBV28,TRBD1,TRBJ2-7,CASSLPRDSLSYEQYF
TRBV10-2,.,TRBJ1-6,CASRVAGNNSPLHF
TRBV7-2,TRBD1,TRBJ2-6,CASSLAGQAFGANVLTF
TRBV28,TRBD1,TRBJ1-2,CAGSGTGAGYTF
TRBV4-1,.,TRBJ2-7,CASSQDWGPPYEQYF
TRBV7-9,.,TRBJ1-3,CASSFQGNSGNTIYF